The present T cell receptor beta chain was sequenced within a study of cytomegalovirus exposure and HLA in healthy donors. Study-level background: Early release data held 75 million to 90 million unique TCRs from HLA-typed donors. Whole-study results and caveats: In a later analysis, V- and J-gene trimming of beta chains associated with a DCLRE1C missense variant, replicated independently. Cytomegalovirus association was assigned to over 150 TCR beta chains.

The CDR3 is 15 amino acids. Germline assignment: CDR1 SGHAT and CDR2 FQNNGV. V gave up 1 base and J gave up 8 bases, with 14 bases separating them. Researchers ran the PCR with 60 Vbeta and 13 Jbeta primers. Sequencing used immunoSEQ multiplex PCR; TCRdb keeps in-frame clones, though not all of them. The sample has about 190,000 clones; around 85% are singletons. Comments on this clone: Its antigen is unidentified.

Healthy bone marrow donors made up the donors. This clonotype originated in a man between 35 and 55 years old in good health and CMV-seropositive. The V call is TRBV11-2, the J call TRBJ1-4; D is unresolved. Sequenced input: PBMCs. This CDR3 is CASSLGVQPGEKLFF. The CDR3 DNA reads as TGTGCCAGCAGCTTAGGAGTTCAACCGGGGGAAAAACTGTTTTTT. The whole variable domain, remainder taken from reference TRBV11-2 and TRBJ1-4, is EAGVAQSPRYKIIEKRQSVAFWCNPISGHATLYWYQQILGQGPKLLIQFQNNGVVDDSQLPKDRFSAERLKGVDSTLKIQPAKLEDSAVYLCASSLGVQPGEKLFFGSGTQLSVL.